This T cell receptor (beta chain) was observed in a study of tumor-infiltrating lymphocytes in primary liver carcinoma. Study-level background: Every patient in the cohort had a primary liver carcinoma. That carcinoma was treated by surgical resection. The study obtained roughly 3.65 to 7.13 million productive TCRbeta reads per sample, similar across tissue types. Study-wide results and caveats: Researchers did not compare CD4+ and CD8+ repertoires, as samples were bulk unsorted. Tumors had a significantly higher top-250-clone fraction than blood (p = 0.039).

This clonotype was observed at least ten times. Its specificity is unknown. Germline CDR1 SGHAT, CDR2 FQDESV (reference sequence). CDR3 length: 13 amino acids. Between the trimmed V and J ends, which lost 1 base and 0 bases, there was a span of 3 bases. The source of the blood RNA was unsorted whole blood, and germline DNA was extracted as well. A constant-region primer primed TCR beta cDNA synthesis from around 500 ng of total RNA. Library construction for TCR beta comprised three nested multiplex PCR rounds performed with slightly modified ARM-PCR. Both of the initial two PCR rounds ran for nine to eleven cycles and employed TRBV1-TRBV30 forward primers alongside a C-beta reverse primer. A single record per CDR3 protein comes from TCRdb applying MiXCR to the multiplex PCR reads. The sample yields about 320,000 distinct CDR3 sequences, more than 55% seen once.

This TCR was sampled from a man aged 35 to 55 with primary liver carcinoma and hepatitis B virus infection. The chain couples TRBV11-1 to TRBJ1-1; D unresolved. The sample comprised peripheral blood. This CDR3 is CASSLEVNTEAFF. In DNA, the CDR3 is TGTGCCAGCAGCTTAGAGGTGAACACTGAAGCTTTCTTT.